This T cell receptor beta chain appears in the sequencing data of a study of T cells in Graves' hyperthyroidism and ophthalmopathy. Whole-study context: Any treatment followed the collection of peripheral blood at initial diagnosis. Study results and limitations: Ophthalmopathy and stable hyperthyroidism were separated by a 13 V-J model.

It was RNA transcripts that yielded the amplified TCR beta CDR3 regions. TCR CDR3 underwent first-round RT-PCR with the HTBI primer set. In TCRdb, the multiplex PCR reads were re-called with MiXCR into one record per CDR3 protein. The data show about 700,000 distinct CDR3 sequences, 14% seen once. V shed 7 bases, J shed 0 bases, and the junction held 5 bases outside the gene matches. CDR1 is SGHNT and CDR2 is YENEEA in the germline V gene. The CDR3 has 15 residues. This clonotype was seen repeatedly, ten times or more. The antigen is unknown. Those with hyperthyroidism were 18 to 65 years old, newly diagnosed, and ill for under 2 months. The study left out patients who had uncontrolled infection, other autoimmune disease, pregnancy or lactation.

The chain couples TRBV11-3 to TRBJ2-1; 8 bases map to TRBD2. The clonotype was recovered from a woman aged 18-29 years with Graves' hyperthyroidism. Specimen: blood. The CDR3 DNA follows: TGTGCCAGCAAAGTAGCGGGGAGCTCCTACAATGAGCAGTTCTTC. Encoded protein: CASKVAGSSYNEQFF.